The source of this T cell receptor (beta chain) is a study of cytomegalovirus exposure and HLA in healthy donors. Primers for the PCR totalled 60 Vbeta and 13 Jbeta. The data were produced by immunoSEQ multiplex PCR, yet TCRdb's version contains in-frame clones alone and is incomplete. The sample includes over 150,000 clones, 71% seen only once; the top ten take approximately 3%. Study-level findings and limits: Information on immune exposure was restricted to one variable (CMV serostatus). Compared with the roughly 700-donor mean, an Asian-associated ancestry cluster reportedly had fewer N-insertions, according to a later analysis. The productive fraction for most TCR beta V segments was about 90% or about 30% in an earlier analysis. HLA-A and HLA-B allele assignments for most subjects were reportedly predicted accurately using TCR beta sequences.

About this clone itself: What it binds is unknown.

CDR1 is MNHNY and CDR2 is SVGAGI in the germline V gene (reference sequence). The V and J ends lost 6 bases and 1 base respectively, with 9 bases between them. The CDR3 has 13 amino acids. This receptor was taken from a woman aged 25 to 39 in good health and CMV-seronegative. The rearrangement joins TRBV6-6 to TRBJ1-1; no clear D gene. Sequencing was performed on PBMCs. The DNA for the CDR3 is TGTGCCAGCAGAGATACGGGGAACACTGAAGCTTTCTTT. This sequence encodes CASRDTGNTEAFF.